A selection of T cell receptor beta chains follows, all from one sample in a study of CD8 T cells in Susac syndrome. One entry per CDR3 protein, called by TCRdb with MiXCR from the immunoSEQ multiplex PCR reads. The data contain some 210,000 distinct CDR3 sequences, 94% of them seen just once; the ten biggest clones take up roughly 0.14%. The sample taken for sequencing was CD4+ T cells from PBMCs. The receptors here all came from a human donor with Susac syndrome. CDR3s include the opening cysteine and the closing phenylalanine or tryptophan. The D gene is left open where the match is weak. Clone size is not always given. Where it is, it says once, few, many or a class for expanded clones.

DNA	CDR3	J	size	V	D
TGTGCCTGGAGTGTTGAGGGGCCAGATACGCAGTATTTT	CAWSVEGPDTQYF	TRBJ2-3	.	TRBV30	.
TGCGCCAGCAGCTTGGTAGCAGGGGACAATGAGCAGTTCTTC	CASSLVAGDNEQFF	TRBJ2-1	.	TRBV5-1	.
TGTGCCAGCAGTGGGACCGGGAGTGTAACCTACAATGAGCAGTTCTTC	CASSGTGSVTYNEQFF	TRBJ2-1	.	TRBV6-2/TRBV6-3	.
TGTGCCAGCGTCAAGGACCCGGGTACTGAAGCTTTCTTT	CASVKDPGTEAFF	TRBJ1-1	.	TRBV11-1	.
TGTGCCATCAGTGCGGGACAGAATTATAATTCACCCCTCCACTTT	CAISAGQNYNSPLHF	TRBJ1-6	.	TRBV10-3	TRBD1
TGTGCCTGGGCCGGCGCCGCACAAGAGACCCAGTACTTC	CAWAGAAQETQYF	TRBJ2-5	.	TRBV30	.
TGTGCCAGCAGCGCGAGGGTGGTCGACTATGGCTACACCTTC	CASSARVVDYGYTF	TRBJ1-2	.	TRBV7-2	.
TGTGCCTGGAGTGTACTGGGGCAGGGGGGCTACACCTTC	CAWSVLGQGGYTF	TRBJ1-2	.	TRBV30	.
TGTGCCAGCAGCCAAGAGGGGAACCAACCCACAGATACGCAGTATTTT	CASSQEGNQPTDTQYF	TRBJ2-3	.	TRBV4-2	.
TGTGCCAGCACCTCCTTGGGACCGACCTACGAGCAGTACTTC	CASTSLGPTYEQYF	TRBJ2-7	.	TRBV28	.
TGTGCCAGCAGCTCCACTAGCGGGGCCTCGTATTTT	CASSSTSGASYF	TRBJ2-3	.	TRBV7-2	TRBD2
TGCAGCGTTGAAGGAGGAGTCAGGGGTGGGAACACTGAAGCTTTCTTT	CSVEGGVRGGNTEAFF	TRBJ1-1	.	TRBV29-1	.
TGTGCCAGCACCTCTAGCGGGGGGACCACAGATACGCAGTATTTT	CASTSSGGTTDTQYF	TRBJ2-3	once	TRBV9	TRBD2
TGTGCCAGCAGGGACAGGGCCGATCAGCCCCAGCATTTT	CASRDRADQPQHF	TRBJ1-5	few	TRBV28	TRBD1
TGCGCCAGCAGCCTGAGCTGGGGGACAGGGGGCGCAGGAGATACGCAGTATTTT	CASSLSWGTGGAGDTQYF	TRBJ2-3	.	TRBV4-1	TRBD1
TGCAGTGCTAGCCCCACTACGACAGGACTAAATTCACCCCTCCACTTT	CSASPTTTGLNSPLHF	TRBJ1-6	.	TRBV20-1	.
TGTGCCAGCGGTGGGGGATCGAACACCGGGGAGCTGTTTTTT	CASGGGSNTGELFF	TRBJ2-2	.	TRBV21-1	.
TGCGCCAGCAGCCAAGCCCTAGCGGGGGGGGAGGGAGCCAAAAACATTCAGTACTTC	CASSQALAGGEGAKNIQYF	TRBJ2-4	once	TRBV4-3	TRBD2
TGTGCCAGCAGTTACTCCCCCGGGACAGGGAATTCACCCCTCCACTTT	CASSYSPGTGNSPLHF	TRBJ1-6	.	TRBV6-5	TRBD1
TGTGCCAGCATTTCAAATTCCTACGAGCAGTACTTC	CASISNSYEQYF	TRBJ2-7	.	TRBV6-2/TRBV6-3	.
TGTGCCAGTAGTATGCTAGCGGGGGGCACCGACCTGTACTTC	CASSMLAGGTDLYF	TRBJ2-5	.	TRBV19	TRBD2
TGCAGTGCTAGAGTAAGGACGGCCGATGAAGCTTTCTTT	CSARVRTADEAFF	TRBJ1-1	.	TRBV20-1	.
TGTGCCAGCAGACGAGACTCCTTCGGAAGTGAAAAACTGTTTTTT	CASRRDSFGSEKLFF	TRBJ1-4	.	TRBV3-1	.